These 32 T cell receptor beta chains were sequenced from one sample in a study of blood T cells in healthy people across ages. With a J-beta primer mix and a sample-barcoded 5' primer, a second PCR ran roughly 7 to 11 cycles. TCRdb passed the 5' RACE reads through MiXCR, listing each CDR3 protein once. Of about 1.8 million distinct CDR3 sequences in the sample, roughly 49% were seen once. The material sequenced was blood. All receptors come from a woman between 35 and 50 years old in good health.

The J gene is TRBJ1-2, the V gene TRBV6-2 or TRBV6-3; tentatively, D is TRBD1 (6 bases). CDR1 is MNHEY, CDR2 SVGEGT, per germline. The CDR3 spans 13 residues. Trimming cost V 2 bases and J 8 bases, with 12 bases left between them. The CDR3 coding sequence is TGTGCCAGCAGTTACCTTACCAGGGGCGGCTACACCTTC. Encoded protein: CASSYLTRGGYTF.

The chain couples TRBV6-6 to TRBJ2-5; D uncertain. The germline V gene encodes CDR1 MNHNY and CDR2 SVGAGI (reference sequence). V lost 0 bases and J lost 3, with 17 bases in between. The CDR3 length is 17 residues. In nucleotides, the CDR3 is TGTGCCAGCAGTTACTCGCTCACCTCCATTGAGGAAGAGACCCAGTACTTC. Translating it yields CASSYSLTSIEEETQYF.

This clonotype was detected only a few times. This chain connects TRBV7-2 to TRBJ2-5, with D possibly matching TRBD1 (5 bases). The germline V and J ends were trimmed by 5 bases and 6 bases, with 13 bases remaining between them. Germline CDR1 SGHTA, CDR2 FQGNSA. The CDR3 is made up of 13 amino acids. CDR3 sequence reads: CASSRQRGQTQYF. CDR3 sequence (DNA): TGTGCCAGCAGCCGACAGAGAGGTCAGACCCAGTACTTC.

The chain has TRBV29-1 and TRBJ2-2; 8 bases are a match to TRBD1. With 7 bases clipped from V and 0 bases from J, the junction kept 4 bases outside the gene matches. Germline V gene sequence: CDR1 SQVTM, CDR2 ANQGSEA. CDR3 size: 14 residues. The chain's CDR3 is CSAGQGTNTGELFF. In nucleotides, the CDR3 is TGCAGCGCCGGACAGGGAACGAACACCGGGGAGCTGTTTTTT.

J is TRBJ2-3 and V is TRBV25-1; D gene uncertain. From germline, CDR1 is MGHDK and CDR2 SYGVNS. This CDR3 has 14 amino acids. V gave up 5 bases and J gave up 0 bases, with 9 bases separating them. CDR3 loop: CASSIMASTDTQYF. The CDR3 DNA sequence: TGTGCCAGCAGTATCATGGCCAGCACAGATACGCAGTATTTT.

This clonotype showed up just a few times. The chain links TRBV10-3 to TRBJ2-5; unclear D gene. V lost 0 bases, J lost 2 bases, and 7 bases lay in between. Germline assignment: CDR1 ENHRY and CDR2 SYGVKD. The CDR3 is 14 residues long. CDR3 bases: TGTGCCATCAGTGAGTCTGAATTTCAAGAGACCCAGTACTTC. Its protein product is CAISESEFQETQYF.

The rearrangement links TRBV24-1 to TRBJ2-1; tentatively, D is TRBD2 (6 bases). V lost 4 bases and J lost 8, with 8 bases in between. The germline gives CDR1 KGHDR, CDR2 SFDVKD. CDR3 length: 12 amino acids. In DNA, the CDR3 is TGTGCCACCAGTGAGGCGGGGCATGAGCAGTTCTTC. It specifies CATSEAGHEQFF.

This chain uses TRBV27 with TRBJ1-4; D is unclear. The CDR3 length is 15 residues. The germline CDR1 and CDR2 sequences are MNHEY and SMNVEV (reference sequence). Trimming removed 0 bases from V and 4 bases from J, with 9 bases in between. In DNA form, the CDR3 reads TGTGCCAGCAGTTTATCTGAGGGCTTTAATGAAAAACTGTTTTTT. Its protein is CASSLSEGFNEKLFF. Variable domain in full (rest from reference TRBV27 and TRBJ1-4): EAQVTQNPRYLITVTGKKLTVTCSQNMNHEYMSWYRQDPGLGLRQIYYSMNVEVTDKGDVPEGYKVSRKEKRNFPLILESPSPNQTSLYFCASSLSEGFNEKLFFGSGTQLSVL.

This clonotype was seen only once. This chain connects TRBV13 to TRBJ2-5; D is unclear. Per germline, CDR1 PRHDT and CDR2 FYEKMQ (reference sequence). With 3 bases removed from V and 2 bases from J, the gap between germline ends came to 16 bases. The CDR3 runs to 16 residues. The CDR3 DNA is TGTGCCAGCAGCTTTCGGGCCAGCGCCCCTCAAGAGACCCAGTACTTC. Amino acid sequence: CASSFRASAPQETQYF.

The CDR3 DNA follows: TGCAGTGCTATGACAGGACGCACAGATACGCAGTATTTT. Residues: CSAMTGRTDTQYF. The J gene is TRBJ2-3, the V gene TRBV20-1; tentative D call: TRBD1 (6 bases). The CDR3 runs to 13 residues. Germline-derived CDR1 and CDR2 are DFQATT and SNEGSKA (reference sequence). V dropped 4 bases and J dropped 1 base, with 9 bases sitting between them.

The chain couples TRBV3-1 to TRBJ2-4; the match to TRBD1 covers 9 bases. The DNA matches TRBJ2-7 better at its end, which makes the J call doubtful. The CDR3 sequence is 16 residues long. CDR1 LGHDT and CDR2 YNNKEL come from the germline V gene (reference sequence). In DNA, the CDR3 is TGTGCCAGCAGGGACAGGGGAGCCGATTCCTCCTACGAGCAGTACTTC. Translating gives CASRDRGADSSYEQYF.

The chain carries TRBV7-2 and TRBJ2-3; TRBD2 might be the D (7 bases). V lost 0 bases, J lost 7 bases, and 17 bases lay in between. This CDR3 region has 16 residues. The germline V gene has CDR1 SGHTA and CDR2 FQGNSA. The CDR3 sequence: CASSLARGPTSHTQYF. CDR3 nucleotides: TGTGCCAGCAGCTTAGCGCGGGGGCCCACTTCACATACGCAGTATTTT.

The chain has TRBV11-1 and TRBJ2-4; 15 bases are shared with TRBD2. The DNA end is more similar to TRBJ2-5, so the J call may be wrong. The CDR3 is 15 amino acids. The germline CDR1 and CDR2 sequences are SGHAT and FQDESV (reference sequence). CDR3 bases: TGTGCCAGCACCGGGACTAGCGGGGGGATAGAGACCCAGTACTTC. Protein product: CASTGTSGGIETQYF.

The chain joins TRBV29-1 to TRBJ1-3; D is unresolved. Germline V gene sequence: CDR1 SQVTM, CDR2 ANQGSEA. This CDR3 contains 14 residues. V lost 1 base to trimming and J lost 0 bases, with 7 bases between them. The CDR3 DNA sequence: TGCAGCGTTGAAGGTGCAAACTCTGGAAACACCATATATTTT. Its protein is CSVEGANSGNTIYF.

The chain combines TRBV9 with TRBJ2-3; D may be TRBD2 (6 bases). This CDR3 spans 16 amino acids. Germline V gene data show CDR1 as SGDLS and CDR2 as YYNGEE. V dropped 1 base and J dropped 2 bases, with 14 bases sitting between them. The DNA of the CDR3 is TGTGCCAGCAGCGTACGGGGGAGACCAGACACAGATACGCAGTATTTT. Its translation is CASSVRGRPDTDTQYF.

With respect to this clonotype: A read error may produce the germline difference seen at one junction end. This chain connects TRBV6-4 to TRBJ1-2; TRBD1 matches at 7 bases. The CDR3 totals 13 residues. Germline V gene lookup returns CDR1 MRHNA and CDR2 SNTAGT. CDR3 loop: CARSQGQNYGYTF. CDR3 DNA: TGTGCCCGCAGTCAGGGACAGAACTATGGCTACACCTTC.

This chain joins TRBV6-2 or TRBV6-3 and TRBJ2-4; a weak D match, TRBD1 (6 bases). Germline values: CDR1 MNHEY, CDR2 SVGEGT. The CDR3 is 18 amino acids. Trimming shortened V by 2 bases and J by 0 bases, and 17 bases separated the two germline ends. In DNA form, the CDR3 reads TGTGCCAGCAGTTACCCTCGGACAGACGGTTTAGCCAAAAACATTCAGTACTTC. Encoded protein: CASSYPRTDGLAKNIQYF.

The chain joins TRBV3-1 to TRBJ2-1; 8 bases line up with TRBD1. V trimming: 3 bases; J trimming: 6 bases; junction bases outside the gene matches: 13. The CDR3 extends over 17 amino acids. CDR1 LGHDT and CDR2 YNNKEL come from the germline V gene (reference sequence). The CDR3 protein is CASSQGTSGGVFNEQFF. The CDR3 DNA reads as TGTGCCAGCAGCCAGGGCACTTCAGGGGGCGTGTTCAATGAGCAGTTCTTC.

The CDR3, as DNA: TGTGCCAGCAGTCCGGGACAGGGTCAGACAGATACGCAGTATTTT. Its protein product is CASSPGQGQTDTQYF. The rearrangement links TRBV12-3 or TRBV12-4 to TRBJ2-3, with 9 bases matching TRBD1. J lost 3 bases, V lost 5 bases, and 6 bases had no gene match. The CDR3 consists of 15 residues.

The CDR3 DNA reads as TGCAGCGTTGAAGATCAGCAGGTTCCGACCCAGTACTTC. Translated, it gives CSVEDQQVPTQYF. V usage is TRBV29-1 and J usage is TRBJ2-5; D call uncertain. Germline-derived CDR1 and CDR2 are SQVTM and ANQGSEA. The CDR3 spans 13 residues. V was trimmed by 0 bases and J by 7 bases, leaving 12 bases between them.

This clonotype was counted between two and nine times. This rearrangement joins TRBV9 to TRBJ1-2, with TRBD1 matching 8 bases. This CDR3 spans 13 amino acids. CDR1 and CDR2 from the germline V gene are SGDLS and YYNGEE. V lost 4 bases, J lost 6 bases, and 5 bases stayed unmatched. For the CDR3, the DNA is TGTGCCAGCAGCACGCAGGGGGCTAATGGCTACACCTTC. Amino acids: CASSTQGANGYTF.

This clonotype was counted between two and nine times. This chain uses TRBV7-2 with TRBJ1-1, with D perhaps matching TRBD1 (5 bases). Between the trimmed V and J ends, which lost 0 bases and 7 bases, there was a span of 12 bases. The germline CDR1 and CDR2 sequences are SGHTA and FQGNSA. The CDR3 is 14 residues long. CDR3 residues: CASSLAGTGVEAFF. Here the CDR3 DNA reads TGTGCCAGCAGCTTAGCTGGGACGGGCGTTGAAGCTTTCTTT. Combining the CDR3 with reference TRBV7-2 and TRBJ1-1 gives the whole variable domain GAGVSQSPSNKVTEKGKDVELRCDPISGHTALYWYRQSLGQGLEFLIYFQGNSAPDKSGLPSDRFSAERTGGSVSTLTIQRTQQEDSAVYLCASSLAGTGVEAFFGQGTRLTVV.

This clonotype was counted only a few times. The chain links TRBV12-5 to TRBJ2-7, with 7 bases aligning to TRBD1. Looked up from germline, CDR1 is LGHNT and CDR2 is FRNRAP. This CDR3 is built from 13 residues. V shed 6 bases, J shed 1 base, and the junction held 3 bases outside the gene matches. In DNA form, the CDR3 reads TGTGCTAGTGGCAAGACAGGGTCCTACGAGCAGTACTTC. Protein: CASGKTGSYEQYF.

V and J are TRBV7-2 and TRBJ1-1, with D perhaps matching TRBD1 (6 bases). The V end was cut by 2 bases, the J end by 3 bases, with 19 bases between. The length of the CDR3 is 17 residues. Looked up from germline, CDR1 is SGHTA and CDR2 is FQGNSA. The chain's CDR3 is CASSLPADRLLDTEAFF. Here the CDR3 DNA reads TGTGCCAGCAGCTTACCCGCCGACAGGCTGCTCGACACTGAAGCTTTCTTT.

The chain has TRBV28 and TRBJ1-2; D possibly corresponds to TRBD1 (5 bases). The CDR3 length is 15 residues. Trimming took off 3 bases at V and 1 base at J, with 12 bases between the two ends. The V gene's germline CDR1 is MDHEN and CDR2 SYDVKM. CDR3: CASSFADRRNYGYTF. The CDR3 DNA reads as TGTGCCAGCAGTTTTGCTGACAGACGTAACTATGGCTACACCTTC.

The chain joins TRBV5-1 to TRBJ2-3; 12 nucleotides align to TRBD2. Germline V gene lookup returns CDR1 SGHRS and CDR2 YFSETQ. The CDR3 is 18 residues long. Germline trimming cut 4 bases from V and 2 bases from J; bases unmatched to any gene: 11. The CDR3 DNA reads TGCGCCAGCAGCCAGACATATAGACTAGCGGGAGACACAGATACGCAGTATTTT. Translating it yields CASSQTYRLAGDTDTQYF. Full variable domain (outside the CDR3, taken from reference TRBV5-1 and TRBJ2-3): KAGVTQTPRYLIKTRGQQVTLSCSPISGHRSVSWYQQTPGQGLQFLFEYFSETQRNKGNFPGRFSGRQFSNSRSEMNVSTLELGDSALYLCASSQTYRLAGDTDTQYFGPGTRLTVL.

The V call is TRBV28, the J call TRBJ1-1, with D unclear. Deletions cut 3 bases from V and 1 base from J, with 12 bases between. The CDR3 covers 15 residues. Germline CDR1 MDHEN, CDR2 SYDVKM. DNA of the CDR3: TGTGCCAGCAGTTTGGAAGGCAGACAGAACACTGAAGCTTTCTTT. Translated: CASSLEGRQNTEAFF.

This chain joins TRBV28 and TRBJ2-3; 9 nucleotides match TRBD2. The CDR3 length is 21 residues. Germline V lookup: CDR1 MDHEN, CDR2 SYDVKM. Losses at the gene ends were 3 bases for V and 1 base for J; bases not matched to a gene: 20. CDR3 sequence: CASSFTSGSLAGPRGTDTQYF. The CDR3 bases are TGTGCCAGCAGTTTCACCTCCGGGTCGCTAGCGGGGCCCCGGGGCACAGATACGCAGTATTTT.

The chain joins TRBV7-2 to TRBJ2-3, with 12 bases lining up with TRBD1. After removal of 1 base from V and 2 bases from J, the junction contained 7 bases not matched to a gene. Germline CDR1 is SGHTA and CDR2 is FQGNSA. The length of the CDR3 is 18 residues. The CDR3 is CASSLGGTGGPDTDTQYF. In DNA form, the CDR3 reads TGTGCCAGCAGCTTAGGTGGGACAGGGGGCCCCGACACAGATACGCAGTATTTT.

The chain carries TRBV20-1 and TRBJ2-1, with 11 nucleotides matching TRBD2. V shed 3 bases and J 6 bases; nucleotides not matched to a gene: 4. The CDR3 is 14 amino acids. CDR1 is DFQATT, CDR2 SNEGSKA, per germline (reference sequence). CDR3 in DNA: TGCAGTGCTAGGGTAGCGGGAGGGTTCAATGAGCAGTTCTTC. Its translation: CSARVAGGFNEQFF.

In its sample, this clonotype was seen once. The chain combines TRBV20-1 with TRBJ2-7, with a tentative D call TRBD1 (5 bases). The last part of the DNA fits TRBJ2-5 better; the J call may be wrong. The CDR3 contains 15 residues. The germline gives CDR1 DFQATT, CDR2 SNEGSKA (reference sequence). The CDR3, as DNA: TGCAGTGCTAGAGATGGGGCTAGAAGCTTGGAGACCCAGTACTTC. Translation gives CSARDGARSLETQYF.

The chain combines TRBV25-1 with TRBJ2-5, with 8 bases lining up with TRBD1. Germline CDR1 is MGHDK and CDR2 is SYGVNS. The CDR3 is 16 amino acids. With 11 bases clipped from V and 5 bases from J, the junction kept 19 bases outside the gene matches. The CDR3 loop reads CAGQKVDRGSLETQYF. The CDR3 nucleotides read TGTGCCGGCCAAAAAGTCGACAGGGGATCCCTTGAGACCCAGTACTTC.